The 29 T cell receptor beta chains listed next were all sequenced from one sample in a study of blood T cell repertoires in COVID-19. Method: immunoSEQ multiplex PCR; TCRdb's copy keeps in-frame clones and lacks some. In the table there are roughly 80,000 clones, more than 75% of which are singletons. Sequencing used peripheral blood. The receptors were gathered from a human donor in a cohort sampled during active COVID-19.

The chain uses TRBV20-1 and TRBJ2-7, with D possibly TRBD2 on 6 matching bases. Between the trimmed V and J ends, which lost 3 bases and 2 bases, there was a span of 14 bases. The CDR3 runs to 14 residues. Germline-derived CDR1 and CDR2 are DFQATT and SNEGSKA (reference sequence). DNA of the CDR3: TGCAGTGCTAGTGGAGGGCTAGTCACCTACGAGCAGTACTTC. Protein sequence: CSASGGLVTYEQYF.

The chain links TRBV30 to TRBJ2-2; D ambiguous. The CDR3 runs 13 residues. The V gene's germline CDR1 is GTSNPN and CDR2 SVGIG (reference sequence). Trimming pared 5 bases from V and 1 base from J, leaving 8 bases between. The DNA for the CDR3 is TGTGCCTGGGTCAGCGAGAACACCGGGGAGCTGTTTTTT. Translating gives CAWVSENTGELFF.

The CDR3 DNA reads as TGTGCCACCAGCAGAGAGTCTCGAGCTTCACCCTATGGCTACACCTTC. This sequence encodes CATSRESRASPYGYTF. V usage is TRBV15 and J usage is TRBJ1-2; no definite D call. The length of the CDR3 is 16 residues. Germline V gives CDR1 LNHNV, CDR2 YYDKDF (reference sequence). V was clipped by 0 bases and J by 4 bases, with 15 bases between them.

The CDR3 sequence: CASSVTTSREWETQYF. The CDR3 DNA follows: TGTGCCAGCAGCGTAACTACTTCACGGGAGTGGGAGACCCAGTACTTC. V and J are TRBV9 and TRBJ2-5; a possible D gene is TRBD2 (6 bases). V was trimmed by 1 base and J by 5 bases, leaving 18 bases between them. Germline V CDR1 and CDR2: SGDLS, YYNGEE. The CDR3 is 16 residues long.

The V gene is TRBV6-5, the J gene TRBJ1-4; possible D gene TRBD1, 6 bases. Germline V gene sequence: CDR1 MNHEY, CDR2 SVGAGI. The CDR3 runs 16 residues. Trimming took 4 bases from V and 8 from J, leaving 20 bases between them. The CDR3 is CASSSLGPMGAEKLFF. CDR3 DNA sequence: TGTGCCAGCAGTTCGCTGGGTCCCATGGGGGCGGAAAAACTGTTTTTT.

The chain recombines TRBV5-1 with TRBJ2-1; 8 bases are a match to TRBD1. In germline, CDR1 is SGHRS, CDR2 YFSETQ. The trim removed 0 bases at V and 6 bases at J, leaving 8 bases unmatched. There are 16 residues in the CDR3. The CDR3 reads CASSLVWQGAANEQFF. The DNA of the CDR3 is TGCGCCAGCAGCTTGGTATGGCAGGGGGCGGCCAATGAGCAGTTCTTC.

The gene calls are TRBV28 and TRBJ1-2; D gene ambiguous. Trimming shortened V by 7 bases and J by 2 bases, and 8 bases separated the two germline ends. The germline V gene encodes CDR1 MDHEN and CDR2 SYDVKM. CDR3 length: 12 amino acids. The CDR3 sequence is CASTPQNYGYTF. The DNA of the CDR3 is TGTGCCAGCACCCCTCAGAACTATGGCTACACCTTC.

This clone occurred once. The chain recombines TRBV4-2 with TRBJ2-5, with D tentatively TRBD2 (6 bases). The CDR3 sequence is 16 residues long. Germline V gene sequence: CDR1 LGHNA, CDR2 YNFKEQ. Trimming stripped 0 bases from V and 5 bases from J, with 16 bases between. DNA for the CDR3: TGTGCCAGCAGCCAAGATCGGGGCGGGGAGAGGGAGACCCAGTACTTC. It specifies CASSQDRGGERETQYF.

This chain joins TRBV14 and TRBJ2-2; weak D call: TRBD1 (5 bases). With 4 bases removed from V and 6 bases from J, the gap between germline ends came to 9 bases. The CDR3 sequence is 13 residues long. Germline loops: CDR1 SGHDN, CDR2 FVKESK. In DNA form, the CDR3 reads TGTGCCAGCAGCCTGCCAGGGTCCGGGGAGCTGTTTTTT. Residues: CASSLPGSGELFF.

The chain employs TRBV5-1 and TRBJ2-3, with 8 positions matching TRBD2. The CDR3 loop spans 15 amino acids. The trim removed 6 bases at V and 3 bases at J, leaving 9 bases unmatched. CDR1 is SGHRS, CDR2 YFSETQ, per germline. DNA for the CDR3: TGCGCCAGCACTACAGCGGGGGCGCTAACAGATACGCAGTATTTT. Protein product: CASTTAGALTDTQYF.

The chain couples TRBV19 to TRBJ1-6, with unresolved D. The germline V and J ends were trimmed by 0 bases and 10 bases, with 10 bases remaining between them. Germline CDR1 LNHDA, CDR2 SQIVND (reference sequence). This CDR3 has 14 amino acids. The CDR3 loop is CASSIDSTRSPLHF. CDR3 sequence (DNA): TGTGCCAGTAGTATAGATTCTACGAGGTCACCCCTCCACTTT.

This chain joins TRBV27 and TRBJ1-2; TRBD1 is a possible D gene (6 bases). V gave up 5 bases and J gave up 5 bases, with 12 bases separating them. This CDR3 region has 13 residues. Germline CDR1 reads MNHEY; CDR2 reads SMNVEV (reference sequence). The CDR3 sequence: CASSATGSYGYTF. CDR3 coding DNA: TGTGCCAGCAGTGCGACAGGAAGTTATGGCTACACCTTC.

The chain joins TRBV6-6 to TRBJ2-5; D call uncertain. The CDR3 extends over 13 amino acids. Germline CDR1 is MNHNY and CDR2 is SVGAGI (reference sequence). Trimming removed 4 bases at V and 2 bases at J, with 8 bases between. This CDR3 reads CASSWATQETQYF. Here the CDR3 DNA reads TGTGCCAGCAGTTGGGCCACTCAAGAGACCCAGTACTTC.

V usage is TRBV27 and J usage is TRBJ2-3; D not resolved. V was pared by 5 bases and J by 1 base, with 7 bases between. Germline V gene data show CDR1 as MNHEY and CDR2 as SMNVEV (reference sequence). The CDR3 is 13 residues long. CDR3: CASSQPGTDTQYF. Here the CDR3 DNA reads TGTGCCAGCAGTCAACCGGGCACAGATACGCAGTATTTT.

This clone was seen a handful of times. V usage is TRBV6-5 and J usage is TRBJ1-4, with D possibly TRBD1 on 5 matching bases. V lost 5 bases and J lost 0, with 7 bases in between. The germline gives CDR1 MNHEY, CDR2 SVGAGI. The CDR3 is made up of 14 amino acids. The CDR3 loop is CASSTGATNEKLFF. The CDR3 DNA is TGTGCCAGCAGTACAGGAGCAACTAATGAAAAACTGTTTTTT.

V usage is TRBV2 and J usage is TRBJ2-1; D may be TRBD2 (6 bases). This CDR3 is 14 amino acids long. The V end lost 1 base, the J end lost 9 bases, and 13 bases lay between the germline ends. CDR1 and CDR2 (germline): SNHLY, FYNNEI. DNA of the CDR3: TGTGCCAGCAGTGAAGGGGGAGGAAGGGGTGAGCAGTTCTTC. Its protein is CASSEGGGRGEQFF. Full variable domain (rest looked up from reference TRBV2 and TRBJ2-1): EPEVTQTPSHQVTQMGQEVILRCVPISNHLYFYWYRQILGQKVEFLVSFYNNEISEKSEIFDDQFSVERPDGSNFTLKIRSTKLEDSAMYFCASSEGGGRGEQFFGPGTRLTVL.

V and J are TRBV3-1 (or the pseudogene TRBV3-2) and TRBJ2-3, with a weak D call TRBD2 (5 bases). Germline V gives CDR1 LGHDT, CDR2 YNNKEL (reference sequence). V was clipped by 4 bases and J by 6 bases, with 20 bases between them. CDR3 length equals 16 residues. The CDR3, as DNA: TGTGCCAGCAGCCTACATTCGGACTCCTCAGTTGATACGCAGTATTTT. It encodes CASSLHSDSSVDTQYF.

The genes are TRBV2 and TRBJ2-3; 9 nucleotides match TRBD2. This CDR3 has 14 amino acids. Trimming cost V 10 bases and J 0 bases; bases outside gene matches: 5. Germline loops: CDR1 SNHLY, CDR2 FYNNEI. Here the CDR3 reads CANRLAASTDTQYF. DNA of the CDR3: TGTGCCAACCGACTAGCGGCCAGCACAGATACGCAGTATTTT. The variable domain in full, with the rest retrieved from reference TRBV2 and TRBJ2-3, is EPEVTQTPSHQVTQMGQEVILRCVPISNHLYFYWYRQILGQKVEFLVSFYNNEISEKSEIFDDQFSVERPDGSNFTLKIRSTKLEDSAMYFCANRLAASTDTQYFGPGTRLTVL.

The chain combines TRBV4-2 with TRBJ1-3, with no clear D. Germline CDR1 and CDR2: LGHNA and YNFKEQ. V was shortened by 4 bases and J by 2 bases, with 15 bases between the two germline ends. The CDR3 is 16 residues long. The CDR3 nucleotides are TGTGCCAGCAGCCCTAAAGGGAGGGATCCTGGAAACACCATATATTTT. Translation: CASSPKGRDPGNTIYF.

The chain joins TRBV9 to TRBJ2-1, with 9 bases aligning to TRBD1. V trimming: 0 bases; J trimming: 5 bases; junction bases outside the gene matches: 6. CDR1 SGDLS and CDR2 YYNGEE come from the germline V gene. The CDR3 totals 16 residues. The CDR3 sequence: CASSVAGDRVDNEQFF. CDR3 nucleotides: TGTGCCAGCAGCGTAGCGGGGGACAGGGTCGACAATGAGCAGTTCTTC.

V gene TRBV28 combines with J gene TRBJ2-3; the match to TRBD2 covers 10 bases. The junction had 15 bases not matched to a gene; V was cut back by 5 bases and J by 4 bases. Per germline, CDR1 MDHEN and CDR2 SYDVKM. This CDR3 has 18 amino acids. The chain's CDR3 is CASSPSTLAGRVSDTQYF. The CDR3 DNA reads TGTGCCAGCAGTCCGTCAACACTAGCGGGGAGAGTTTCAGATACGCAGTATTTT.

This clone was recorded once. The chain couples TRBV7-6 to TRBJ1-6, with D uncertain. Germline CDR1 reads SGHVS; CDR2 reads FNYEAQ. V was shortened by 1 base and J by 8 bases, with 12 bases between the two germline ends. The CDR3 has 15 amino acids. The CDR3 DNA reads as TGTGCCAGCAGCTTAGGGGTGACATTAGATTCACCCCTCCACTTT. Translation: CASSLGVTLDSPLHF. The full variable domain, completed using reference TRBV7-6 and TRBJ1-6, is GAGVSQSPRYKVTKRGQDVALRCDPISGHVSLYWYRQALGQGPEFLTYFNYEAQQDKSGLPNDRFSAERPEGSISTLTIQRTEQRDSAMYRCASSLGVTLDSPLHFGNGTRLTVT.

The rearrangement links TRBV28 to TRBJ1-4; maybe TRBD1 (6 bases). CDR1 is MDHEN, CDR2 SYDVKM, per germline. V dropped 5 bases and J dropped 3 bases, with 13 bases sitting between them. The CDR3 extends over 15 amino acids. The CDR3 region is CASSPTTGANEKLFF. DNA for the CDR3: TGTGCCAGCAGTCCAACGACAGGCGCTAATGAAAAACTGTTTTTT. Filled out from reference TRBV28 and TRBJ1-4, the complete variable domain reads DVKVTQSSRYLVKRTGEKVFLECVQDMDHENMFWYRQDPGLGLRLIYFSYDVKMKEKGDIPEGYSVSREKKERFSLILESASTNQTSMYLCASSPTTGANEKLFFGSGTQLSVL.

The CDR3 nucleotides are TGCGCCAGCAGCCAACAGAGGCGGGGCGGGGACCTTGGCACAGATACGCAGTATTTT. Translation gives CASSQQRRGGDLGTDTQYF. The V gene is TRBV4-1, the J gene TRBJ2-3, with D perhaps matching TRBD2 (6 bases). The length of the CDR3 is 19 residues. Germline CDR1 reads MGHRA; CDR2 reads YSYEKL. V was pared by 2 bases and J by 1 base, with 22 bases between.

DNA of the CDR3: TGTGCTAGTGGTACCGGACAAACCTCTGGAAACACCATATATTTT. Translated, it gives CASGTGQTSGNTIYF. This chain uses TRBV12-5 with TRBJ1-3; possible D gene TRBD1, 5 bases. Trimming stripped 5 bases from V and 0 bases from J, with 11 bases between. The germline V gene encodes CDR1 LGHNT and CDR2 FRNRAP. The CDR3 covers 15 residues.

The chain carries TRBV10-3 and TRBJ2-4; 10 nucleotides agree with TRBD2. The CDR3 is 17 amino acids. Germline lookup yields CDR1 ENHRY and CDR2 SYGVKD. J lost 8 bases, V lost 3 bases, and 13 bases had no gene match. CDR3 bases: TGTGCCATCAGTGATCCGGGACTAGCGAAGGATTTGGACATTCAGTACTTC. The encoded protein is CAISDPGLAKDLDIQYF.

The chain uses TRBV6-6 and TRBJ2-1, with 8 positions matching TRBD2. The CDR3 length is 14 residues. Germline V gene sequence: CDR1 MNHNY, CDR2 SVGAGI (reference sequence). The V segment lost 5 bases and the J segment 4 bases; nucleotides outside the gene matches: 4. The CDR3 region is CASSAGGAYNEQFF. The CDR3, as DNA: TGTGCCAGCAGTGCCGGGGGGGCATACAATGAGCAGTTCTTC.

This chain connects TRBV4-2 to TRBJ2-7; 7 bases map to TRBD1. Trimming at V came to 4 bases and at J to 0 bases, leaving 9 bases not matched to a gene. Germline values: CDR1 LGHNA, CDR2 YNFKEQ. The CDR3 is made up of 16 amino acids. CDR3 sequence reads: CASSRTPGTDSYEQYF. DNA for the CDR3: TGTGCCAGCAGCCGGACCCCCGGGACAGACTCCTACGAGCAGTACTTC.

The chain joins TRBV3-1 (or the pseudogene TRBV3-2) to TRBJ2-5; 11 nucleotides align to TRBD2. CDR1 LGHDT and CDR2 YNNKEL come from the germline V gene (reference sequence). Unmatched junction bases numbered 8, after V lost 4 bases and J lost 7 bases. The CDR3 has 15 residues. CDR3 in DNA: TGTGCCAGCAGCCCCATTAGCGGGGGGGCGGTGACCCAGTACTTC. It codes for CASSPISGGAVTQYF.